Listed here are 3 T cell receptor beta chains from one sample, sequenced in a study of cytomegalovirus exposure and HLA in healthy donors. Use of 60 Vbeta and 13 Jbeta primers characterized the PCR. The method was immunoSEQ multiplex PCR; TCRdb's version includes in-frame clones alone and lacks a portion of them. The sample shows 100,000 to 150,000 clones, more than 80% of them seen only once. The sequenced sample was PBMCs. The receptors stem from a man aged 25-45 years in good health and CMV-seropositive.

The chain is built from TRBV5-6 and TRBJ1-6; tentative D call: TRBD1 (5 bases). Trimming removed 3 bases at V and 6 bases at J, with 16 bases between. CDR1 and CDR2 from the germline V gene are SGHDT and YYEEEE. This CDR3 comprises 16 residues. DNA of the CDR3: TGTGCCAGCAGCTACCAAACAGGAATCACTAATTCACCCCTCCACTTT. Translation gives CASSYQTGITNSPLHF.

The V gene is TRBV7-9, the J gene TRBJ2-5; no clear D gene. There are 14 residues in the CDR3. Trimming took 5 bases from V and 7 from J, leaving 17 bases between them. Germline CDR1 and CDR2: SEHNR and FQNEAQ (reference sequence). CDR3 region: CASSPHVARGTQYF. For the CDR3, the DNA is TGTGCCAGCAGCCCTCACGTGGCTAGAGGGACCCAGTACTTC.

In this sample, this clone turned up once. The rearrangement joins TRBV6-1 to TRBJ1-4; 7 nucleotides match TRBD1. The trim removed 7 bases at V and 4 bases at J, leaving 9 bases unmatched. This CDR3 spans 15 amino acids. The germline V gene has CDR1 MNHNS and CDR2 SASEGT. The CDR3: CASTLGQMNNEKLFF. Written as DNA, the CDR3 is TGTGCCAGCACCCTGGGACAGATGAATAATGAAAAACTGTTTTTT.